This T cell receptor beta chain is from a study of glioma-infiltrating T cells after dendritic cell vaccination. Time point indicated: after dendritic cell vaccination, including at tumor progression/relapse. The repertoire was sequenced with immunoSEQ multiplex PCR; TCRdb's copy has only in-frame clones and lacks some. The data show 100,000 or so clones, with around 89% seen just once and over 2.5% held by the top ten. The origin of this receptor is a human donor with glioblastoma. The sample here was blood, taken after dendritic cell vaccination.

CDR3 residues: CATADREGEKLFF. The DNA of the CDR3 is TGTGCCACTGCAGACAGGGAAGGTGAAAAACTGTTTTTT. J is TRBJ1-4 and V is TRBV19; 7 bases align to TRBD1. This CDR3 contains 13 residues. The V and J ends lost 10 bases and 7 bases, in that order; junction bases with no gene match: 9. Germline V gene sequence: CDR1 LNHDA, CDR2 SQIVND (reference sequence).